This T cell receptor (beta chain) stems from a study of cytomegalovirus exposure and HLA in healthy donors (dated by TCRdb to the late 2010s). For the wider study: An earlier analysis of several hundred of the donors reported 276 Gb of sequence data and 100 million to 120 million unique TCR beta sequences obtained from some 200 million T cells. A later genetic analysis used genome-wide SNP genotypes for about 65% of the 666 donors, treating that subset as a discovery cohort. To decide whether each TCR beta V gene segment behaved as functional or pseudogenic, an earlier analysis of some 600 of the donors relied on high-throughput TCR beta sequencing. The aim of the study was to test whether cataloging public T cell receptors could identify signatures of past pathogen exposure. Rather than using new phenotypic data, the later analysis identified candidate immune exposures from TCR beta sequences and from how often those sequences occurred across donors. To predict cytomegalovirus infection status, the study brought together high-throughput TCR immunosequencing, statistical association of individual TCRs with disease status, and machine learning. The study profiled the T cell repertoires of under 850 subjects by immunosequencing and related them to cytomegalovirus serostatus. HLA typing covered class I and class II loci at four-digit resolution. All discovery cohort repertoires had been generated using a single sequencing platform. A later analysis re-examined previously published TCR beta repertoires from just over 650 donors and added high-resolution HLA genotyping to investigate patterns of TCR occurrence. Around 300 gigabases of sequencing data and tens of millions of unique TCR sequences were included in an early release covering 550 to 800 HLA-typed donors. Along with the roughly 710-subject first cohort, a separate validation cohort of roughly 110 different subjects was used. Of the approximately 400 genotyped donors, over 80% were placed in the genetic ancestry cluster associated with self-reported Caucasian donors. Among 398 genotyped donors of the cohort, an average of roughly 240,000 unique TCR beta nucleotide sequences were sequenced per donor, roughly 20% of them non-productive. Donor age, sex, ethnicity and CMV serostatus were compiled together with the repertoire data. The number of donors typed differed by locus, with about 629-640 for A, B, C, DRB1 and DQB1, around 560 for DQA1, 600 to 610 for DPA1, and some 440 for DPB1. Because of strong linkage in the cohort, roughly five DR-DQ haplotypes were treated as single units for association and clustering.

The cohort consisted of 666 healthy bone marrow donors. At the time of sampling, all cohort members were nominally healthy, though unrecorded immune exposures were likely present. The donor tested CMV seronegative, placing the donor among the 350 to 400 seronegative members of the cohort. Every donor gave a peripheral blood sample, and the peripheral blood mononuclear cells from that sample were used for TCR beta sequencing. Genomic DNA extraction from the blood cell samples was performed with the Qiagen DNeasy Blood Extraction Kit. Only a few counts were recorded for this clone. Its antigen is not yet known. Within one base of it there is no much larger clone, and no base qualities were kept. Broad study findings and their caveats: Most TCR sequences were observed very rarely across donors, whereas some public TCRs were present in many individuals. A group of highly shared sequence variants was considered likely to be a technical artifact of the sequencing pipeline. Presence/absence analyses assumed roughly uniform sequencing depth across donors, an assumption that may not hold. In a later analysis, most CMV-associated TCR beta chains were found to appear HLA-restricted, with HLA associations seemingly driven largely by CMV exposure. In vitro tests confirmed that a few of the cytomegalovirus-associated TCR beta chains recognize cytomegalovirus antigens. An earlier analysis of around 600 of the donors showed that most TCR beta V segments appeared in productive rearrangements either about 87% or about 30% of the time, which broadly matched IMGT annotations. In a later analysis, HLA-associated TCR beta chains showed more clonal expansion and lower generation probabilities than non-associated chains that were equally common. Specific HLA alleles were associated with roughly 16,000 TCR beta sequences at a false discovery rate of 0.05 in a later analysis. Because HLA typing was unavailable for some donors at each locus, only the typed subset was used in association tests. Linkage disequilibrium might explain the correlated functional status among segregating V segments, but an unknown experimental factor could not be ruled out. CMV serostatus was the only immune exposure information available for the cohort. When HLA alleles, especially DR and DQ, strongly co-occurred, attributing TCR associations to individual alleles was difficult. A further reported finding was that TCR beta sequences accurately predicted the HLA-A and HLA-B alleles for most subjects in the first cohort. A later analysis found that TCR association rates varied across HLA loci, with DRB1 alleles showing the most associated TCRs and HLA-C alleles the fewest. In the study, 150 to 200 TCR beta chains were listed as associated with cytomegalovirus. Because counts were too low, some 17 rarely observed V segments, including chromosome 9 orphons, were left out of the earlier analysis of a few hundred of the donors. According to a later genetic analysis, donors in an Asian-associated ancestry cluster had fewer N-insertions in productive TCRs than the approximately 690-donor mean. In both the original and validation cohorts, the classifier was reported to diagnose cytomegalovirus status with high specificity and sensitivity. According to a later analysis, parvovirus B19, influenza, CMV and Epstein-Barr virus appeared linked to several top co-occurrence clusters. This cohort had only TCR beta chains sequenced, and the lack of alpha or paired-chain data limited which features could be detected. An association between a missense DCLRE1C variant and V-gene and J-gene trimming of TCR beta chains was found in a later genetic analysis and replicated in an independent cohort. The authors suggested that the approach could potentially be extended to other disease states and immunological phenotypes.

Libraries came from the immunoSEQ multiplex PCR assay. For the multiplex PCR, a mixture combining 60 forward primers for TCR Vbeta segments and 13 reverse primers for TCR Jbeta segments was used. Amplification of the CDR3 region of rearranged TCR beta genes was performed with a multiplex PCR assay on genomic DNA. The Illumina HiSeq System was used to sequence the amplified TCR beta libraries as 87-base-pair reads. Per the authors' processing: Across the 600 to 700 repertoires, a later analysis counted 75 million to 90 million unique TCR beta chains, around 11 million of which were shared by at least two donors. A nearest-neighbor algorithm error-corrected the raw reads and collapsed the reads into unique sequences, merging closely related sequences to remove PCR and sequencing errors. V, D and J gene segments were assigned by aligning CDR3 sequences to IMGT reference sequences. For a sequence to be retained, at least a six-nucleotide match to both a V gene segment and a J gene segment was required. Rearrangements were called productive when the CDR3 lacked stop codons and stayed in frame with V and J; all others were non-productive. CDR3 was defined according to IMGT convention as the region running from the second conserved V-encoded cysteine to the conserved J-encoded phenylalanine. Sequences without an unambiguous match to a single V gene segment were excluded from the earlier analysis of several hundred of the donors. In an earlier analysis of 587 of the donors, a V segment was called functional when productive rearrangements were above 56.7%, and segregating when the standard deviation between donors exceeded 5%. To diagnose cytomegalovirus status from the catalog of TCR beta chain sequences, a statistical classification framework was built. In a later analysis, TCR nucleotide sequences were compared against IMGT/GENE-DB human TR gene sequences so that V and J genes could be assigned. A later analysis assigned CDR3 sequences and most-parsimonious VDJ recombination scenarios with the TCRdist pipeline. A later analysis defined each TCR beta chain by its CDR3 amino acid sequence plus V-gene family, and excluded reads lacking a unique V-gene family. A later analysis removed 592 highly shared, low-generation-probability nucleotide sequences to deal with suspected cross-contamination and a sequencing artifact. A later analysis calculated a clonal expansion index for each public chain from normalized within-repertoire ranks of inferred template counts. A later analysis computed generation probabilities with a VDJ recombination model fitted to out-of-frame rearrangements, and checked the results against IGoR. In a later analysis, hypergeometric tests were used to score TCR-TCR, TCR-HLA and TCR-CMV co-occurrence, with a repertoire-size bias correction applied to TCR pairs. False discovery rates were estimated in a later analysis by permuting HLA or CMV assignments 20 times. In a later analysis, co-occurring TCRs were grouped with DBSCAN, and TCRdist sequence similarity was added when clustering was performed within HLA-allele-positive subsets. For co-occurrence clustering, repertoires with fewer than 30,000 or more than 120,000 public chains were excluded, along with about five repertoires with anomalous nucleotide sharing. TCRdb re-hosts the immuneACCESS table, in-frame sequences only. Its copies lack some clones; in the studies checked, an unresolved V gene accounts for under half of them, and the cause for the rest is not known. The V and J calls and clone size were taken over from that table, and D and trimming were inferred from the DNA. For this sample the table gives about 220,000 clones, of which roughly 85% were detected only once. The leading ten clones occupy 1.8% of the sample.

The specimen was PBMCs. This clonotype originated in a male donor in good health and CMV-seronegative.

CDR3 sequence: CASSFGDSRVHYTF. The DNA sequence is as follows: TGTGCCAGCAGTTTTGGGGACTCGAGAGTACACTACACCTTC. The chain is assembled from TRBV28 and TRBJ1-2; TRBD1 is perhaps the D gene, given 5 matching bases. The CDR3 starts with the cysteine, ends with the phenylalanine, and has 14 residues. Just CDR3 DNA is preserved here, 42 bases in frame from base 1. V is cut by 3 bases and J by 10 bases, and the space between the germline ends is 18 bases. Looking up the germline V gene yields CDR1 MDHEN and CDR2 SYDVKM.